The clone carrying this T cell receptor (beta chain) showed up many times. This sample was taken from a study of T cell repertoires in cytomegalovirus infection. Study-wide context: The public TCR beta signatures pointed to both CMV infection and matching HLA type.

CDR3 length: 13 amino acids. The germline V gene encodes CDR1 SGHVS and CDR2 FQNEAQ. V lost 5 bases and J lost 0, with 2 bases in between. One entry per CDR3 protein results from TCRdb running MiXCR on the reads. The data contain 630,000 or so distinct CDR3 sequences, roughly 24% of them singletons. The origin of this receptor is a human donor in good health (CMV status not recorded). Some clones in this sample may be carry-over from other donors' samples. The sample comprised CD8+ T cells from PBMCs. The chain is built from TRBV7-8 and TRBJ1-6; no firm D call. CDR3 residues: CASSGSYNSPLHF. CDR3 nucleotide sequence: TGTGCCAGCAGCGGCTCCTATAATTCACCCCTCCACTTT. Full variable domain (missing parts from reference TRBV7-8 and TRBJ1-6): GAGVSQSPRYKVAKRGQDVALRCDPISGHVSLFWYQQALGQGPEFLTYFQNEAQLDKSGLPSDRFFAERPEGSVSTLKIQRTQQEDSAVYLCASSGSYNSPLHFGNGTRLTVT.